This TCR beta chain was obtained from a study of shared clonotypes between healthy human individuals. Repertoires were generated with immunoSEQ multiplex PCR, while TCRdb's copy carries only in-frame clones and drops some. The sample includes about 2.4 million clones, 80% to 95% of them seen just once. V shed 2 bases and J 10 bases; nucleotides not matched to a gene: 4. This CDR3 has 13 residues. CDR1 SGDLS and CDR2 YYNGEE come from the germline V gene. The sequence was collected from a man between 18 and 35 years old in good health. Some clones in this sample may be carry-over from other donors' samples. V is TRBV9 and J is TRBJ2-4, with 9 bases identical to TRBD1. Sequenced input: naive CD4+ T cells from PBMCs. Subset here: CD45RA+ positively selected. In DNA form, the CDR3 reads TGTGCCAGCAGCGTTACAGGGGGCGCGATTCAGTACTTC. Its protein product is CASSVTGGAIQYF.